This T cell receptor beta chain was profiled in a study of blood T cell repertoires in COVID-19 (dated by TCRdb to 2018 to 2020). About the study as a whole: The collaborator samples originated in the United States, Italy and Spain and spanned the acute and convalescent phases of COVID-19. The material from the prospective study consisted of cDNA or gDNA derived from T cells, B-cell-depleted T cells, or PBMCs. Deeply sampled blood TCRbeta repertoires from subjects exposed to, actively infected with, or recovered from COVID-19 were included in the dataset. A freely available public database, intended as a resource for researchers studying the immune response to SARS-CoV-2, is where the repertoires were released. Samples came from the ongoing ImmuneRACE study (first 160 participants) plus 1,254 subjects from 6 global collaborators. Sample metadata almost always included a de-identified subject ID, COVID-19 status, age in years and sex. Where available, HLA class I and class II types were taken from metadata supplied by the sample provider and were not determined by assay-based typing.

Findings and caveats that apply to the study as a whole: The quantity of clinical and demographic metadata differed by source and by participant and was supplied without curation.

The collaborating institutions used their own protocols to collect whole blood in K2EDTA tubes. For TCRbeta analysis, collaborator samples were shipped as frozen whole blood, as isolated PBMCs, or as DNA extracted from either sample type. The CDR3, cysteine through phenylalanine, is 16 amino acids long. Only the CDR3 part of the read is kept: 48 bases, read in frame from the first base. Via the germline V gene (reference sequence), CDR1 is SEHNR and CDR2 FQNEAQ. Trimming takes 1 base off V and 1 base off J; junction bases not matched to a gene: 5. To note about this clone: It has no known antigen specificity. No much larger clonotype is one base removed from it; base qualities were not supplied.

The immunoSEQ Assay, a bias-controlled multiplex PCR, was used to amplify TCRbeta CDR3 regions from genomic DNA. In the source study's methods: Nucleated cell counts per sample were estimated from amplification of reference gene primers within the assay. To quantify the absolute abundance of each unique TCRbeta CDR3 rearrangement, sequence reads were collapsed and filtered. For each sample, productive Simpson clonality was calculated as the square root of Simpson's diversity index over productive rearrangements. TCRdb stores this immuneACCESS table with in-frame sequences only. Part of the clones is absent; in the studies checked, under half of the shortfall reflects unresolved V genes, and no reason is known for the rest. From that table come the V and J calls and clone size; the DNA was used to work out D and trimming. The sample records 45,000 or so clones, 85% to 90% of which are singletons. Approximately 12% of the sample is held by the ten biggest clonotypes.

This TCR derives from a man at least 80 years old with acute or convalescent COVID-19. The sequenced sample consisted of peripheral blood. The V gene is TRBV7-9 and the J gene is TRBJ2-7, with 9 central nucleotides matching TRBD1. The sequence in DNA is TGTGCCAGCAGCTTAGGGACAGGGGCCCTTTCCTACGAGCAGTACTTC. Its coded protein is CASSLGTGALSYEQYF.